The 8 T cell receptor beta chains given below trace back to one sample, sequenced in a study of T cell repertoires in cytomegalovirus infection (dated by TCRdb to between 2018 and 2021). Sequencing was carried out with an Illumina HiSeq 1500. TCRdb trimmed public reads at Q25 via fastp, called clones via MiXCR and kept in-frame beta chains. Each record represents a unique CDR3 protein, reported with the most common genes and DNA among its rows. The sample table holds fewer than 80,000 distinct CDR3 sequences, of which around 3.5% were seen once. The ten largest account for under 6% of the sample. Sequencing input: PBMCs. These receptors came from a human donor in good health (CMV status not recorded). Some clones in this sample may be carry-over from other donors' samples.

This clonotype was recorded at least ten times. The DNA for the CDR3 is TGTGCCAGCAGCTATCGAAGGGGGACTGAAGCTTTCTTT. Translated, it gives CASSYRRGTEAFF. The J gene is TRBJ1-1, the V gene TRBV28, with D perhaps TRBD1 (6 bases). The CDR3 extends over 13 amino acids. From germline, CDR1 is MDHEN and CDR2 SYDVKM. Between the trimmed V and J ends, which lost 6 bases and 5 bases, there was a span of 13 bases. The full variable domain, with the rest looked up from reference TRBV28 and TRBJ1-1, is DVKVTQSSRYLVKRTGEKVFLECVQDMDHENMFWYRQDPGLGLRLIYFSYDVKMKEKGDIPEGYSVSREKKERFSLILESASTNQTSMYLCASSYRRGTEAFFGQGTRLTVV.

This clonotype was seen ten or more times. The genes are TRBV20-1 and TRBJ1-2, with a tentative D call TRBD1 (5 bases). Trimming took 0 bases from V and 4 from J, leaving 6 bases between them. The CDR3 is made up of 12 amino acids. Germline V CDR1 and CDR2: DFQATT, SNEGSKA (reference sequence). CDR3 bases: TGCAGTGCTAGAGAGGGGGGCTATGGCTACACCTTC. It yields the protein CSAREGGYGYTF.

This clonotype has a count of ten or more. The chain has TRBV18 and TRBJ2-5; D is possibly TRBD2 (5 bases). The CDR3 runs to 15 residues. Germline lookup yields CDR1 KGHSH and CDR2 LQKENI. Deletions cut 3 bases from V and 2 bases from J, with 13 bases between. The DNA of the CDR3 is TGTGCCAGCTCACCCTCGCGGGTCGGGCAAGAGACCCAGTACTTC. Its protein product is CASSPSRVGQETQYF.

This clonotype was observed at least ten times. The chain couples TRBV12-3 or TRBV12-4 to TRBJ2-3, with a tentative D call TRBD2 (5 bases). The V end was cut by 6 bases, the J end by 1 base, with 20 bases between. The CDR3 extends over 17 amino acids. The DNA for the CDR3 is TGTGCCAGCAGCTACGTTGTGTCTAGCCCAGGCACAGATACGCAGTATTTT. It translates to CASSYVVSSPGTDTQYF.

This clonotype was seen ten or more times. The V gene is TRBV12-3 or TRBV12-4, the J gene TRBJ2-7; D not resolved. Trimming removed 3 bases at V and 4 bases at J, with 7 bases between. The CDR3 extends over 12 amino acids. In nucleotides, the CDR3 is TGTGCCAGCAGTTTTCGTGGGTACGAGCAGTACTTC. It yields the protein CASSFRGYEQYF.

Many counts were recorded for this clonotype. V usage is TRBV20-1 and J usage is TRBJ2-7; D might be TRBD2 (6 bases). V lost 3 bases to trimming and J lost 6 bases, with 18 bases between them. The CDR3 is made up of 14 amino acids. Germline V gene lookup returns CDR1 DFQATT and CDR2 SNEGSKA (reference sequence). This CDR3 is CSASSRGPAREQYF. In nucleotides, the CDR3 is TGCAGTGCTAGTTCGCGGGGACCGGCCCGCGAGCAGTACTTC.

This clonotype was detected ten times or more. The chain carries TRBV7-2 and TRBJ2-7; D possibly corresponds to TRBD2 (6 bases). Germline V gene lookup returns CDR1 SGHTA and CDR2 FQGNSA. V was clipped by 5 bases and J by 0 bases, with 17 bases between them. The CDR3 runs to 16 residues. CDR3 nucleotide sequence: TGTGCCAGCAGCGCCTACGGGGGATCTAGCTCCTACGAGCAGTACTTC. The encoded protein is CASSAYGGSSSYEQYF.

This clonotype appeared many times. CDR3 in amino acids: CASSATDYEQYF. The CDR3, as DNA: TGTGCCAGCAGTGCAACAGACTACGAGCAGTACTTC. V gene TRBV6-1 combines with J gene TRBJ2-7; D not resolved. V was clipped by 4 bases and J by 3 bases, with 7 bases between them. CDR1 and CDR2 (germline): MNHNS, SASEGT. This CDR3 has 12 residues.